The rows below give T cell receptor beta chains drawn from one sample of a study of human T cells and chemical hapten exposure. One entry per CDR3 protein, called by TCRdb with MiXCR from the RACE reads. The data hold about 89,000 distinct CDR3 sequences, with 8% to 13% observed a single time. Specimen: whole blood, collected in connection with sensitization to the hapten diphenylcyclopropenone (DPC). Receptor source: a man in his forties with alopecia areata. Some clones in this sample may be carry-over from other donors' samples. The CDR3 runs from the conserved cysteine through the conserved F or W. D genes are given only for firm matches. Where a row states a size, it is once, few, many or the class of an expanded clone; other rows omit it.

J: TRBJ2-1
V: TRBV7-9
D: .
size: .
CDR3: CASSPGGRDGNEQFF
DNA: TGTGCCAGCAGCCCCGGCGGACGGGACGGCAATGAGCAGTTCTTC

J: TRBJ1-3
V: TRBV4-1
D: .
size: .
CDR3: CASSQDNGRTSGNTIYF
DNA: TGCGCCAGCAGCCAAGATAATGGGCGTACCTCTGGAAACACCATATATTTT

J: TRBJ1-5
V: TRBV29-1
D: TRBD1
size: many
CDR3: CSARTGSNQPQHF
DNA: TGCAGCGCCAGGACAGGGAGCAATCAGCCCCAGCATTTT

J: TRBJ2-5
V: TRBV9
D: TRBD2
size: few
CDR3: CASSNGLAGVIAQETQYF
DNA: TGTGCCAGCAGCAACGGACTAGCGGGAGTTATTGCCCAAGAGACCCAGTACTTC

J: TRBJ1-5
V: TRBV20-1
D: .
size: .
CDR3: CSARDWAWEGRSNQPQHF
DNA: TGCAGTGCTAGAGATTGGGCTTGGGAGGGTAGAAGCAATCAGCCCCAGCATTTT

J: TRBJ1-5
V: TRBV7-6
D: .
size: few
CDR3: CASSLGSRTVSNQPQHF
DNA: TGTGCCAGCAGCTTAGGAAGTCGGACAGTGTCCAATCAGCCCCAGCATTTT

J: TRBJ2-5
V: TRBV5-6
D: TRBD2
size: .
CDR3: CASSLTSGRARTQYF
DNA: TGTGCCAGCAGCTTAACTAGCGGGAGGGCCAGGACCCAGTACTTC

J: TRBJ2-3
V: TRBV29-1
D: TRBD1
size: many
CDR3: CSVVPPGQGATDTQYF
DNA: TGCAGCGTCGTCCCTCCGGGACAGGGGGCGACGGATACGCAGTATTTT

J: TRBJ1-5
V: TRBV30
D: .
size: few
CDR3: CAWSVDSNQPQHF
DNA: TGTGCCTGGAGTGTTGATAGCAATCAGCCCCAGCATTTT

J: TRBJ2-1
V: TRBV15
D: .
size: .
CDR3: CATSDRDIYNEQFF
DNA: TGTGCCACCAGCGACCGGGACATATACAATGAGCAGTTCTTC

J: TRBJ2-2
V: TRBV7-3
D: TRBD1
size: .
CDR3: CASSPRDRGTGELFF
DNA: TGTGCCAGCAGCCCCCGGGACAGGGGAACCGGGGAGCTGTTTTTT

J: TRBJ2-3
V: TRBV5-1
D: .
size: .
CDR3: CASRFRDDGTSTDTQYF
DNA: TGCGCCAGCAGGTTCCGGGACGATGGAACTAGCACAGATACGCAGTATTTT

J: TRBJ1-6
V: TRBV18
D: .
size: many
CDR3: CASSPGGARSPLHF
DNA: TGTGCCAGCTCACCTGGTGGGGCGCGTTCACCCCTCCACTTT

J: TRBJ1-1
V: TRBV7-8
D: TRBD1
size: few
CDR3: CASSRQGTEAFF
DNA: TGTGCCAGCAGTCGACAGGGAACTGAAGCTTTCTTT

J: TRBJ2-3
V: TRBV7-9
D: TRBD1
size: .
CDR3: CASSIDRARTDTQYF
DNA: TGTGCCAGCAGCATAGACAGGGCTCGCACAGATACGCAGTATTTT

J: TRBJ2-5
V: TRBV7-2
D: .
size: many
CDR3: CASSPTLGPETQYF
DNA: TGTGCCAGCAGCCCAACCCTGGGGCCAGAGACCCAGTACTTC

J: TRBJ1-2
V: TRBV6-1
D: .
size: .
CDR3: CASSEGLHYGYTF
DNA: TGTGCCAGCAGTGAAGGCCTGCACTATGGCTACACCTTC

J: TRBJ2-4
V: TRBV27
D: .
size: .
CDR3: CASRSGTHPSDIQYF
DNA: TGTGCCAGCAGATCCGGGACTCACCCATCCGACATTCAGTACTTC

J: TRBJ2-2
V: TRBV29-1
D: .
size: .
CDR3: CSVVVGSAGELFF
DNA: TGCAGCGTTGTAGTAGGAAGCGCCGGGGAGCTGTTTTTT

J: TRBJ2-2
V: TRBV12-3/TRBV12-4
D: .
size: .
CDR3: CASTSRFEFKAGELFF
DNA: TGTGCCAGCACCTCCCGGTTTGAGTTCAAGGCCGGGGAGCTGTTTTTT

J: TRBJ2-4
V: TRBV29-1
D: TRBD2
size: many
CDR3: CRASGTSGSRAKNIQYF
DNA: TGCAGAGCATCCGGGACTAGCGGGAGTCGGGCCAAAAACATTCAGTACTTC

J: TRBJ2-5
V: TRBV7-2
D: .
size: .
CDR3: CASSSPGRGRETQYF
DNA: TGTGCCAGCAGCTCCCCGGGACGGGGGAGGGAGACCCAGTACTTC

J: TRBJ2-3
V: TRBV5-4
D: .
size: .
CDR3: CASSFWGTDTQYF
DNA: TGTGCCAGCAGCTTTTGGGGGACAGATACGCAGTATTTT

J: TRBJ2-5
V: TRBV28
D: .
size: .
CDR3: CASSLSIKAEARETQYF
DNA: TGTGCCAGCAGTTTAAGTATCAAGGCGGAAGCTCGAGAGACCCAGTACTTC

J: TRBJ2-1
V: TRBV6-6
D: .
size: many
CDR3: CASSRRVEKNEQFF
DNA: TGTGCCAGCAGCCGCCGTGTAGAGAAAAATGAGCAGTTCTTC

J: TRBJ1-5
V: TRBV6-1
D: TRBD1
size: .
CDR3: CASSDPGQGARPQHF
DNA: TGTGCCAGCAGTGACCCCGGACAGGGGGCCCGGCCCCAGCATTTT

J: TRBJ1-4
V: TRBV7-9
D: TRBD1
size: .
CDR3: CASSLEGATGEKLFF
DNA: TGTGCCAGCAGCTTAGAGGGGGCTACCGGGGAAAAACTGTTTTTT

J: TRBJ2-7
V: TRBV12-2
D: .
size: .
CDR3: CASRSTPGGAGDYEQYF
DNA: TGTGCAAGTCGATCCACGCCAGGGGGCGCGGGTGACTACGAGCAGTACTTC

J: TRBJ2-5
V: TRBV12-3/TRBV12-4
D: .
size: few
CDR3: CASNREQSQETQYF
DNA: TGTGCCAGCAACCGGGAGCAAAGCCAAGAGACCCAGTACTTC

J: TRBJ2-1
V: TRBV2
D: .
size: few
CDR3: CASSERTEGFF
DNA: TGTGCCAGCAGTGAACGGACAGAGGGGTTCTTC

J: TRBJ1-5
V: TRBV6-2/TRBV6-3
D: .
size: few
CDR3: CASSSYQAGLNQPQHF
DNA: TGTGCCAGCAGTTCCTACCAGGCAGGGCTTAATCAGCCCCAGCATTTT

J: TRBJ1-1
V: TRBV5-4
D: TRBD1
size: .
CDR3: CASSFEGTGTFF
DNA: TGTGCCAGCAGCTTCGAAGGGACAGGGACTTTCTTT

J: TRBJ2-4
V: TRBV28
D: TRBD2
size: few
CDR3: CASSLWTGGKNIQYF
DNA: TGTGCCAGCAGTTTATGGACGGGGGGCAAAAACATTCAGTACTTC

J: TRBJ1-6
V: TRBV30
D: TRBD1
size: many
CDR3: CALYSGTGGSPLHF
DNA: TGTGCCTTATACTCCGGGACAGGGGGTTCACCCCTCCACTTT

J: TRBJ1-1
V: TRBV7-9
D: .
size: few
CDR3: CASSLAETPTRDTEAFF
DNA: TGTGCCAGCAGCTTAGCGGAGACACCTACAAGGGACACTGAAGCTTTCTTT

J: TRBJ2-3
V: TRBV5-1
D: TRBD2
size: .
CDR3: CASSLDLAGDTQYF
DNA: TGCGCCAGCAGCTTGGATCTAGCGGGAGATACGCAGTATTTT

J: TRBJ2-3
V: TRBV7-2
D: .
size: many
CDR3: CASSLGGPPTDTQYF
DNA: TGTGCCAGCAGCTTAGGGGGCCCCCCCACAGATACGCAGTATTTT

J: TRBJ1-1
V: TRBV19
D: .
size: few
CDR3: CASSIAGTTEAFF
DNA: TGTGCCAGTAGTATCGCAGGGACCACTGAAGCTTTCTTT

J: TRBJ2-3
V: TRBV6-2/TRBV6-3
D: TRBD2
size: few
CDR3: CASSPPGLAGANTQYF
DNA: TGTGCCAGCAGCCCACCGGGACTAGCGGGAGCGAATACGCAGTATTTT

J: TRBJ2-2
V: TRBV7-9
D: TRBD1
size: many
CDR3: CASSRTGSNTGELFF
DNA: TGTGCCAGCTCCAGGACAGGGTCGAACACCGGGGAGCTGTTTTTT

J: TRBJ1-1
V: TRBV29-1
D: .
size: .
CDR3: CSVERGTEVFF
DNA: TGCAGCGTTGAAAGGGGGACTGAAGTTTTCTTT

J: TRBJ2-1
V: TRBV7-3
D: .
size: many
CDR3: CASSEGPSSEQFF
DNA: TGTGCCAGCAGCGAAGGTCCTAGCAGCGAGCAGTTCTTC

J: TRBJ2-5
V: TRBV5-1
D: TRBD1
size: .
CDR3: CASRTGTAIQETQYF
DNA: TGCGCCAGCAGAACCGGGACAGCAATTCAAGAGACCCAGTACTTC

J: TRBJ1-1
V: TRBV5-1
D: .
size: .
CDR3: CASSPTAAGTEAFF
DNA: TGCGCCAGCAGCCCGACAGCGGCGGGCACTGAAGCTTTCTTT

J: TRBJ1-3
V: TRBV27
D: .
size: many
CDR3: CASSSTGLEGNTIYF
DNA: TGTGCCAGCAGTTCCACAGGATTAGAGGGAAACACCATATATTTT

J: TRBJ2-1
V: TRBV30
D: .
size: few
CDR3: CAWSALENPIYNEQFF
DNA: TGTGCCTGGAGTGCCCTAGAAAACCCCATCTACAATGAGCAGTTCTTC